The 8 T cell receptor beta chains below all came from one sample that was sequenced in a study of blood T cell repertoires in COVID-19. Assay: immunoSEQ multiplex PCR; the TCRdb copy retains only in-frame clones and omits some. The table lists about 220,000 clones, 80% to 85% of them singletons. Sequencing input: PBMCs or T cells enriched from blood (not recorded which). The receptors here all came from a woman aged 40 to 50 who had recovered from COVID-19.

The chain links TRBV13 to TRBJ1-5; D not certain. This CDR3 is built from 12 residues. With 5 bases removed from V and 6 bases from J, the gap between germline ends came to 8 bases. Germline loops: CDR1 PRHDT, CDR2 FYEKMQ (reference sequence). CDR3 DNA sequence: TGTGCCAGCAGCCCCCGGGGTCAGCCCCAGCATTTT. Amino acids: CASSPRGQPQHF. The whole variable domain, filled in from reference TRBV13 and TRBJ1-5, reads AAGVIQSPRHLIKEKRETATLKCYPIPRHDTVYWYQQGPGQDPQFLISFYEKMQSDKGSIPDRFSAQQFSDYHSELNMSSLELGDSALYFCASSPRGQPQHFGDGTRLSIL.

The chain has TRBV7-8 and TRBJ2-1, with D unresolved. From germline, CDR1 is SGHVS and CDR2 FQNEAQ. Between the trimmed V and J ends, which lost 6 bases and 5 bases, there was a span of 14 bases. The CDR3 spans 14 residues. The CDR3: CASSSTWRNNEQFF. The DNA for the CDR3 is TGTGCCAGCAGTTCCACTTGGAGAAACAATGAGCAGTTCTTC.

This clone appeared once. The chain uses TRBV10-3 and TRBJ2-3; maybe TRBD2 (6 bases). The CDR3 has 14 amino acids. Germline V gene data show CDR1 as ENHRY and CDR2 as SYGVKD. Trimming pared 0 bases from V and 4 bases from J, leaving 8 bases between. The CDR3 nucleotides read TGTGCCATCAGTGAGTCGAGGGAGGCAGATACGCAGTATTTT. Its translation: CAISESREADTQYF.

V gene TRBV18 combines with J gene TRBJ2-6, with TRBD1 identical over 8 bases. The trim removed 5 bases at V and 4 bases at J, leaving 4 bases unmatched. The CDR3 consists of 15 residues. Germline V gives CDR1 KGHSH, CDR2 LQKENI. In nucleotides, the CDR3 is TGTGCCAGCTCATCCCAGGGGGCCGGGGCCAACGTCCTGACTTTC. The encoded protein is CASSSQGAGANVLTF.

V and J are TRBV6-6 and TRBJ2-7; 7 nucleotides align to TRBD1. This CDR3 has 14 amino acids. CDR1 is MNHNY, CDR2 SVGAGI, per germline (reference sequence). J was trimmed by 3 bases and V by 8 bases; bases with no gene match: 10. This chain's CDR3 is CASRLSGQSYEQYF. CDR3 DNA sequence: TGTGCCAGCCGCCTTTCGGGACAGAGCTACGAGCAGTACTTC.

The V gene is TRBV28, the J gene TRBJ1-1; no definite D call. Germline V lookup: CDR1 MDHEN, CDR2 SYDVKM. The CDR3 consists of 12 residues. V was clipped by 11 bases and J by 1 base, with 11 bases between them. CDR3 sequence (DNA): TGTGCCGTGGGAGGCGGGAACACTGAAGCTTTCTTT. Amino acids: CAVGGGNTEAFF.

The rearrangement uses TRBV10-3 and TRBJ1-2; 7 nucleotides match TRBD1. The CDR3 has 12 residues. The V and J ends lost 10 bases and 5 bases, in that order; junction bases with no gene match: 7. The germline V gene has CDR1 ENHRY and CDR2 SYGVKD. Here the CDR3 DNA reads TGTGCCACAACCGGGACAGAGTATGGCTACACCTTC. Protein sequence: CATTGTEYGYTF.

CDR3 sequence (DNA): TGTGCCAGCCTCTCCGCGAGAATTTACTCTGGAAACACCATATATTTT. This encodes CASLSARIYSGNTIYF. The rearrangement links TRBV28 to TRBJ1-3; D gene ambiguous. The V and J ends lost 8 bases and 0 bases respectively, with 17 bases between them. The CDR3 totals 16 residues. Per germline, CDR1 MDHEN and CDR2 SYDVKM. The whole variable domain, filled in from reference TRBV28 and TRBJ1-3, reads DVKVTQSSRYLVKRTGEKVFLECVQDMDHENMFWYRQDPGLGLRLIYFSYDVKMKEKGDIPEGYSVSREKKERFSLILESASTNQTSMYLCASLSARIYSGNTIYFGEGSWLTVV.